Presented here are 15 T cell receptor beta chains from one specimen sequenced in a study of shared clonotypes between healthy human individuals. Sequenced by immunoSEQ multiplex PCR; TCRdb stores in-frame clones only, minus some. The repertoire holds over a million clones, with about 98% as singletons. Sequenced sample: naive CD4+ T cells sorted from blood. The subset is: CD45RA+ positively selected. Receptor source: a man aged 25-40 years in good health.

In the case of this clone: Other DNA sequences in the sample encode the same CDR3. The genes are TRBV6-1 and TRBJ1-4; D may be TRBD1 (6 bases). The V end was cut by 3 bases, the J end by 8 bases, with 10 bases between. CDR1 and CDR2 (germline): MNHNS, SASEGT. This CDR3 has 13 residues. The CDR3, as DNA: TGTGCCAGCAGTGACAGGGGAGGGGAAAAACTGTTTTTT. Translated, it gives CASSDRGGEKLFF.

The chain recombines TRBV19 with TRBJ2-5; unclear D gene. V was pared by 2 bases and J by 1 base, with 5 bases between. The CDR3 has 13 residues. Germline-derived CDR1 and CDR2 are LNHDA and SQIVND (reference sequence). The CDR3 bases are TGTGCCAGTAGTATAAACAGCCAAGAGACCCAGTACTTC. Translated: CASSINSQETQYF.

V is TRBV29-1 and J is TRBJ1-3, with D perhaps matching TRBD1 (6 bases). The ends were cut back, 3 bases at V and 4 bases at J, with 13 bases in the middle. This CDR3 region has 14 residues. The germline V gene encodes CDR1 SQVTM and CDR2 ANQGSEA. For the CDR3, the DNA is TGCAGCGTTGAGCAGGGGCAAAACGGAAACACCATATATTTT. Translating gives CSVEQGQNGNTIYF.

This chain connects TRBV5-4 to TRBJ2-3; D gene unclear. The length of the CDR3 is 15 residues. V lost 2 bases to trimming and J lost 1 base, with 11 bases between them. From germline, CDR1 is SGHNT and CDR2 YYREEE (reference sequence). CDR3 DNA: TGTGCCAGCAGCTTATCAAGGTGGGGCACAGATACGCAGTATTTT. Protein sequence: CASSLSRWGTDTQYF.

The CDR3 region is CSVSGAGSNQPQHF. CDR3 sequence (DNA): TGCAGCGTTAGCGGGGCGGGTAGCAATCAGCCCCAGCATTTT. The chain combines TRBV29-1 with TRBJ1-5, with D maybe TRBD1 (5 bases). CDR3 length: 14 residues. CDR1 and CDR2 from the germline V gene are SQVTM and ANQGSEA. The V gene lost 5 bases and the J gene lost 0 bases, with 11 bases spanning the gap. The whole variable domain, filled in from reference TRBV29-1 and TRBJ1-5, reads SAVISQKPSRDICQRGTSLTIQCQVDSQVTMMFWYRQQPGQSLTLIATANQGSEATYESGFVIDKFPISRPNLTFSTLTVSNMSPEDSSIYLCSVSGAGSNQPQHFGDGTRLSIL.

The V call is TRBV7-9, the J call TRBJ2-1, with 10 nucleotides matching TRBD2. V lost 3 bases to trimming and J lost 4 bases; unmatched junction nucleotides: 9. The CDR3 extends over 17 amino acids. Germline values: CDR1 SEHNR, CDR2 FQNEAQ (reference sequence). CDR3 protein: CASSFRMSGRGYNEQFF. CDR3 sequence (DNA): TGTGCCAGCAGCTTCAGGATGAGCGGGAGGGGGTACAATGAGCAGTTCTTC. Filled out from reference TRBV7-9 and TRBJ2-1, the complete variable domain reads DTGVSQNPRHKITKRGQNVTFRCDPISEHNRLYWYRQTLGQGPEFLTYFQNEAQLEKSRLLSDRFSAERPKGSFSTLEIQRTEQGDSAMYLCASSFRMSGRGYNEQFFGPGTRLTVL.

The rearrangement joins TRBV27 to TRBJ2-2; tentatively, D is TRBD1 or TRBD2 (5 bases each). Germline assignment: CDR1 MNHEY and CDR2 SMNVEV (reference sequence). CDR3 length equals 15 residues. V was clipped by 3 bases and J by 6 bases, with 14 bases between them. The CDR3 DNA follows: TGTGCCAGCAGTTTGGGGCGGGCCATCCCCGGGGAGCTGTTTTTT. It encodes CASSLGRAIPGELFF.

The chain links TRBV27 to TRBJ1-1; D is unclear. Germline V CDR1 and CDR2: MNHEY, SMNVEV (reference sequence). This CDR3 has 17 amino acids. V shed 2 bases and J shed 1 base, with 17 bases lying between them. This CDR3 reads CASSLLPFRTANTEAFF. CDR3 coding DNA: TGTGCCAGCAGTTTACTACCGTTCCGTACAGCGAACACTGAAGCTTTCTTT.

As concerns this clone: Other DNA sequences in this sample translate to the same CDR3. The J gene is TRBJ2-3, the V gene TRBV9, with a tentative D call TRBD2 (6 bases). The CDR3 covers 14 residues. Trimming removed 0 bases from V and 5 bases from J, with 10 bases in between. Per germline, CDR1 SGDLS and CDR2 YYNGEE. CDR3 bases: TGTGCCAGCAGCGTAGGTAGCGGTCGAGATACGCAGTATTTT. Amino acid sequence: CASSVGSGRDTQYF.

This chain links TRBV9 with TRBJ2-5; 7 nucleotides agree with TRBD1. CDR3 length: 16 residues. V was clipped by 4 bases and J by 2 bases; unmatched bases: 11. In germline, CDR1 is SGDLS, CDR2 YYNGEE. CDR3 region: CASSSGVGQVQETQYF. In nucleotides, the CDR3 is TGTGCCAGCAGCTCAGGGGTCGGACAGGTACAAGAGACCCAGTACTTC.

The rearrangement joins TRBV7-8 to TRBJ2-5; the D gene is possibly TRBD2 (6 bases). The germline V gene encodes CDR1 SGHVS and CDR2 FQNEAQ. This CDR3 has 16 amino acids. V was cut by 4 bases and J by 1 base, with 16 bases left in between. The CDR3 DNA reads as TGTGCCAGCAGCTCCCCCGGGAGACGATTCCAAGAGACCCAGTACTTC. Translating it yields CASSSPGRRFQETQYF.

The chain employs TRBV5-1 and TRBJ1-2; TRBD1 agrees at 9 bases. Germline V CDR1 and CDR2: SGHRS, YFSETQ. The V gene end was trimmed by 1 base and the J gene end by 0 bases; junction bases not matched to a gene: 1. The CDR3 spans 15 residues. This CDR3 is CASSLTGGSNYGYTF. The DNA of the CDR3 is TGCGCCAGCAGCTTGACAGGGGGCTCTAACTATGGCTACACCTTC.

The chain is built from TRBV7-6 and TRBJ2-1; D gene unclear. The CDR3 sequence is 13 residues long. Germline assignment: CDR1 SGHVS and CDR2 FNYEAQ. The V end lost 2 bases, the J end lost 9 bases, and 11 bases lay between the germline ends. CDR3 bases: TGTGCCAGCAGCTTATTTCAGGAAGCTGAGCAGTTCTTC. The encoded protein is CASSLFQEAEQFF.

Comments on this clone: The junction does not match germline at one end; this may be a read error. The chain combines TRBV18 with TRBJ1-1, with 7 bases aligning to TRBD1. Per germline, CDR1 KGHSH and CDR2 LQKENI. The CDR3 covers 17 residues. The CDR3, as DNA: TGTGCCAGCTCTCCACCGGGACAGCTGATCATGAACACTGAAGCTTTCTTT. It specifies CASSPPGQLIMNTEAFF.

The gene calls are TRBV2 and TRBJ2-1; D unclear. Per the germline V gene, CDR1 is SNHLY and CDR2 is FYNNEI. CDR3 size: 10 residues. The V gene lost 7 bases and the J gene lost 8 bases, with 6 bases spanning the gap. Here the CDR3 DNA reads TGTGCCAGCAAAGAGGATGAGCAGTTCTTC. Translated: CASKEDEQFF.